What follows is one T cell receptor (beta chain) and its context. The CDR3 length is 14 residues. Between the trimmed V and J ends, which lost 1 base and 4 bases, there was a span of 10 bases. Germline V gene data show CDR1 as MGHRA and CDR2 as YSYEKL. Profiling relied on immunoSEQ multiplex PCR, and the TCRdb table lists in-frame clones only, not all of them. Here the sample spans tens of thousands of clones, 79% being singletons. This specimen comes from a study of OX40 agonist ivuxolimab in advanced cancers. The V call is TRBV4-1, the J call TRBJ1-1, with TRBD1 as a possible D gene (6 bases). Source: CD4+ or CD8+ T cells sorted from blood, taken in a trial of the OX40 agonist ivuxolimab. The source of this sequence is an adult with an advanced solid tumor such as melanoma, head and neck, liver or kidney cancer. The CDR3 region has the DNA TGCGCCAGCAGCCAAGGGGGGCGGAGCACTGAAGCTTTCTTT. Protein: CASSQGGRSTEAFF.